This T cell receptor (beta chain) was profiled in a study of PD-1 blockade in classical Hodgkin lymphoma. Time point indicated: newly diagnosed, previously untreated cHL patient sample. Purification of CD4+ T cells from thawed PBMCs was achieved by magnetic negative selection. Worth noting for this clone: The antigen is not known.

Germline loops: CDR1 LNHDA, CDR2 SQIVND (reference sequence). The V end was cut by 7 bases, the J end by 6 bases, with 17 bases between. This CDR3 contains 14 residues. Sequenced by immunoSEQ multiplex PCR; TCRdb stores in-frame clones only, minus some. Among roughly 20,000 clones, about 85% were seen once, and the ten largest hold under 1.5%. Points from the study as a whole: Newly diagnosed patients reportedly had lower baseline TCR diversity than healthy donors. Differences between repertoires have undefined causes, possibly disease activity or prior therapy.

The V and J genes are TRBV19 and TRBJ2-3, with D possibly matching TRBD2 (5 bases). The origin of this receptor is a human donor with classical Hodgkin lymphoma. Sequencing was performed on CD4+ T cells from blood. The CDR3 loop reads CASMEDGLKDTQYF. The CDR3 DNA is TGTGCCAGTATGGAGGACGGCCTGAAGGATACGCAGTATTTT.